What follows are 15 T cell receptor beta chains derived from one specimen sequenced in a study of cytomegalovirus exposure and HLA in healthy donors. 60 Vbeta and 13 Jbeta primers were used in PCR. The method was immunoSEQ multiplex PCR; TCRdb's version includes in-frame clones alone and lacks a portion of them. The sample lists 140,000 or so clones; around 72% were seen once. The sample comprised PBMCs. The receptors were gathered from a man aged 40-49 years in good health and CMV-seronegative.

The chain joins TRBV2 to TRBJ1-1; D not resolved. CDR3 length equals 13 residues. Germline V lookup: CDR1 SNHLY, CDR2 FYNNEI. V dropped 5 bases and J dropped 5 bases, with 12 bases sitting between them. The CDR3 region is CASSRTGGTEAFF. For the CDR3, the DNA is TGTGCCAGCAGTAGGACGGGAGGGACTGAAGCTTTCTTT.

The chain recombines TRBV27 with TRBJ2-7, with 10 positions matching TRBD2. CDR3 length: 14 residues. Looked up from germline, CDR1 is MNHEY and CDR2 is SMNVEV (reference sequence). V lost 3 bases and J lost 2; bases outside the gene matches: 1. CDR3 sequence (DNA): TGTGCCAGCAGTTTGGGACTAGCGACCTACGAGCAGTACTTC. Its translation: CASSLGLATYEQYF.

The V gene is TRBV27, the J gene TRBJ1-1, with D possibly being TRBD1 (6 bases). This CDR3 contains 14 residues. Trimming removed 3 bases from V and 8 bases from J, with 16 bases in between. The germline V gene has CDR1 MNHEY and CDR2 SMNVEV (reference sequence). This CDR3 reads CASSLEGGAIEAFF. The CDR3 DNA follows: TGTGCCAGCAGTTTGGAGGGGGGGGCTATCGAAGCTTTCTTT.

This clone was recorded once. The chain uses TRBV5-4 and TRBJ1-2, with a possible D match to TRBD1 (5 bases). Trimming removed 0 bases from V and 6 bases from J, with 9 bases in between. The CDR3 sequence is 13 residues long. Germline V gene sequence: CDR1 SGHNT, CDR2 YYREEE (reference sequence). In nucleotides, the CDR3 is TGTGCCAGCAGCTTGGAAAGGGGCCATGGCTACACCTTC. As protein: CASSLERGHGYTF.

This chain joins TRBV9 and TRBJ1-2, with no clear D. The CDR3 loop spans 15 amino acids. Germline-derived CDR1 and CDR2 are SGDLS and YYNGEE. V was trimmed by 4 bases and J by 4 bases, leaving 17 bases between them. This chain's CDR3 is CASSPGLEVGYGYTF. DNA for the CDR3: TGTGCCAGCAGCCCAGGCCTCGAAGTCGGCTATGGCTACACCTTC. The full variable domain, completed using reference TRBV9 and TRBJ1-2, is DSGVTQTPKHLITATGQRVTLRCSPRSGDLSVYWYQQSLDQGLQFLIQYYNGEERAKGNILERFSAQQFPDLHSELNLSSLELGDSALYFCASSPGLEVGYGYTFGSGTRLTVV.

The V and J genes are TRBV7-9 and TRBJ1-2, with D maybe TRBD1 (5 bases). Trimming took 6 bases from V and 5 from J, leaving 19 bases between them. Germline V gene sequence: CDR1 SEHNR, CDR2 FQNEAQ (reference sequence). The CDR3 extends over 15 amino acids. The CDR3 is CASRNIGPGNYGYTF. CDR3 DNA: TGTGCCAGCAGAAATATCGGACCAGGGAATTATGGCTACACCTTC.

This clone came up a few times. The chain recombines TRBV6-4 with TRBJ2-2; the match to TRBD1 covers 7 bases. The CDR3 is 14 residues long. The V gene's germline CDR1 is MRHNA and CDR2 SNTAGT. V lost 6 bases, J lost 2 bases, and 3 bases stayed unmatched. CDR3 bases: TGTGCCAGCAGACAGGGGCTTAACACCGGGGAGCTGTTTTTT. Amino acids: CASRQGLNTGELFF.

This sequence joins TRBV7-2 and TRBJ2-1, with a weak D call TRBD2 (5 bases). Per the germline V gene, CDR1 is SGHTA and CDR2 is FQGNSA. V dropped 0 bases and J dropped 8 bases, with 11 bases sitting between them. CDR3 length equals 14 residues. CDR3 DNA: TGTGCCAGCAGCTTAGCGGGAGTAGGCGATGAGCAGTTCTTC. Protein sequence: CASSLAGVGDEQFF.

The rearrangement joins TRBV7-8 to TRBJ2-3; 14 bases are a match to TRBD2. The CDR3 sequence is 18 residues long. Trimming removed 5 bases from V and 0 bases from J; junction bases left unmatched: 7. Germline V lookup: CDR1 SGHVS, CDR2 FQNEAQ. The CDR3 coding sequence is TGTGCCAGCAGCCCGGGGACTAGCGGGAGCATGAGCACAGATACGCAGTATTTT. This encodes CASSPGTSGSMSTDTQYF.

The rearrangement links TRBV6-1 to TRBJ1-1; weak D call: TRBD1 (6 bases). The length of the CDR3 is 12 residues. The V end was cut by 9 bases, the J end by 2 bases, with 10 bases between. CDR1 is MNHNS and CDR2 is SASEGT in the germline V gene. This CDR3 is CASSQGNTEAFF. The DNA of the CDR3 is TGTGCCAGTTCACAGGGAAACACTGAAGCTTTCTTT.

This clone was detected only once. The V and J genes are TRBV18 and TRBJ2-1; 7 bases are a match to TRBD2. V gave up 6 bases and J gave up 0 bases; unmatched junction bases: 11. CDR1 is KGHSH and CDR2 is LQKENI in the germline V gene. The CDR3 is made up of 17 amino acids. In nucleotides, the CDR3 is TGTGCCAGCTCTGAGGCTAGCGGAGGGAGCTCCTACAATGAGCAGTTCTTC. This sequence encodes CASSEASGGSSYNEQFF.

This clone appeared a few times. The chain employs TRBV6-4 and TRBJ2-3; 10 positions match TRBD1. This CDR3 is built from 15 residues. Germline CDR1 is MRHNA and CDR2 is SNTAGT. V trimming: 2 bases; J trimming: 1 base; junction bases outside the gene matches: 0. CDR3 coding DNA: TGTGCCAGCAGTGACGGGACAGGGGGCACAGATACGCAGTATTTT. Amino acids: CASSDGTGGTDTQYF.

J is TRBJ2-2 and V is TRBV7-9; 7 bases align to TRBD1. The V gene end was trimmed by 5 bases and the J gene end by 3 bases; junction bases not matched to a gene: 9. The CDR3 totals 16 residues. The V gene's germline CDR1 is SEHNR and CDR2 FQNEAQ (reference sequence). For the CDR3, the DNA is TGTGCCAGCAGCCCGCGCGACAGGGTTTACACCGGGGAGCTGTTTTTT. It encodes CASSPRDRVYTGELFF.

The chain is built from TRBV5-4 and TRBJ2-1; the D is unclear. Per the germline V gene, CDR1 is SGHNT and CDR2 is YYREEE (reference sequence). Trimming pared 1 base from V and 5 bases from J, leaving 7 bases between. This CDR3 is 13 amino acids long. CDR3 nucleotides: TGTGCCAGCAGCTTGTCGGTACACAATGAGCAGTTCTTC. Its protein is CASSLSVHNEQFF.

The chain joins TRBV9 to TRBJ2-3; TRBD2 aligns across 8 bases. Per germline, CDR1 SGDLS and CDR2 YYNGEE. The CDR3 totals 14 residues. The J segment lost 4 bases and the V segment lost 0 bases, leaving 1 base of the junction unmatched. The CDR3 nucleotides read TGTGCCAGCAGCGTAGACGGGGGGGCAGATACGCAGTATTTT. Its protein product is CASSVDGGADTQYF.